This entry concerns a single TCR beta chain. Its antigen is not known. This may be a read error, as it is one base from a much larger clone. This sample was included in a study of T cells in Graves' hyperthyroidism and ophthalmopathy. Overall study context: The blood sample was taken at first diagnosis, before treatment began. Study-wide results and caveats: Patients with ophthalmopathy were separated from those with stable hyperthyroidism by a 13 V-J model.

Germline V gives CDR1 SGHTS, CDR2 YDEGEE. The CDR3 is made up of 16 amino acids. Losses at the gene ends were 2 bases for V and 0 bases for J; bases not matched to a gene: 6. TCR beta CDR3 regions were amplified from RNA. RT-PCR in the first round (using the HTBI primer set) targeted the TCR CDR3. TCRdb reanalysed the multiplex PCR reads using MiXCR and keeps one entry per CDR3 protein. The sample records about 160,000 distinct CDR3 sequences, 9.4% being singletons. In making diagnoses, clinical symptoms, serum thyroxine and TRAb, thyroid ultrasound and orbital computed tomography were all used. The PBMCs studied were ones that came from 10 ml fresh peripheral blood.

The chain has TRBV5-8 and TRBJ2-3, with 7 bases identical to TRBD1. The sequencing input was blood. The TCR comes from a woman aged 18-29 years with Graves' hyperthyroidism that later progressed to Graves' ophthalmopathy. CDR3 loop: CASSFGTAASTDTQYF. Written as DNA, the CDR3 is TGTGCCAGCAGCTTTGGGACAGCTGCTAGCACAGATACGCAGTATTTT.